This T cell receptor beta chain appears in the sequencing data of a study of Tregs in tolerant kidney transplant recipients. Study observations and caveats: Biological reproducibility was not directly addressed in this study. Activated donor B cell expansion appeared to reveal the most relevant donor-specific TCRbeta repertoire.

In regard to this clone: Its antigen is unidentified.

Unstimulated regulatory T cells (CD4+CD25+CD127-), CD4+CD25- non-regulatory cells, CD4 and CD8 cells were FACS-sorted from thawed PBMCs. The CDR3 has 15 residues. The V end lost 7 bases, the J end lost 1 base, and 16 bases lay between the germline ends. Looked up from germline, CDR1 is MNHNS and CDR2 is SASEGT. Using immunoSEQ multiplex PCR, the repertoire was profiled, and TCRdb retains in-frame clones only, with some absent. The data show 240,000 or so clones, with roughly four fifths seen just once and under 0.65% held by the top ten. Source material: CD4+ T cells from blood. J is TRBJ1-1 and V is TRBV6-1, with D possibly TRBD1 on 5 matching bases. This sequence originates from a human donor in good health. The CDR3 loop is CASTFVAGRNTEAFF. CDR3 bases: TGTGCCAGCACATTCGTGGCAGGGCGGAACACTGAAGCTTTCTTT.